This TCR beta chain was recorded in a study of T-cell memory formation after mild COVID-19. Germline V gene data show CDR1 as MNHEY and CDR2 as SVGAGI. The CDR3 spans 16 residues. With 2 bases removed from V and 4 bases from J, the gap between germline ends came to 15 bases. TCRdb re-derived calls from the 5' RACE reads in MiXCR, one entry per CDR3 protein. The table includes about 470,000 distinct CDR3 sequences, roughly 18% detected once. The rearrangement links TRBV6-5 to TRBJ2-1, with D possibly called TRBD1 or TRBD2 (5 bases each). This TCR was recovered from an adult woman who had mild COVID-19 (a few samples of this study predate the infection). Cell type and time point are not known. The sequencing input was PBMCs or a T cell subset sorted from them (not recorded which). CDR3 in DNA: TGTGCCAGCAGTTACAAGGGGAGAGGACTTTACAATGAGCAGTTCTTC. Its protein product is CASSYKGRGLYNEQFF.